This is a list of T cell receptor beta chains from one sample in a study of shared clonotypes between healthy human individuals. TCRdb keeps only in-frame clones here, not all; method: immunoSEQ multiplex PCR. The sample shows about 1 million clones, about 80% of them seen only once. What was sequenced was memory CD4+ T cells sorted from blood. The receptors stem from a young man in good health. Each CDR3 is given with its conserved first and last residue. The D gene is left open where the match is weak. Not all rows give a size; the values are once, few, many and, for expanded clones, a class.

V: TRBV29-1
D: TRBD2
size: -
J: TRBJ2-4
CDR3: CSVELAGPKNIQYF
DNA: TGCAGCGTTGAACTAGCGGGGCCGAAAAACATTCAGTACTTC

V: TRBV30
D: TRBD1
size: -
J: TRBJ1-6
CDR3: CAWSAGQGYSPLHF
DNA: TGTGCCTGGAGTGCAGGACAGGGATATTCACCCCTCCACTTT

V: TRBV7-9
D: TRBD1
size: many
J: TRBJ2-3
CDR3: CASRPGTGKADTQYF
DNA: TGTGCCAGCAGACCCGGGACAGGGAAAGCAGATACGCAGTATTTT

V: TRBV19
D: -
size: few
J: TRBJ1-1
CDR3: CASTDNTEAFF
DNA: TGTGCCAGTACGGATAACACTGAAGCTTTCTTT

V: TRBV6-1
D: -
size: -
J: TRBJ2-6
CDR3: CASSDPPGANVLTF
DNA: TGTGCCAGCAGTGATCCCCCTGGGGCCAACGTCCTGACTTTC

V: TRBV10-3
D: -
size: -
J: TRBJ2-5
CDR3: CAIREGGKETQYF
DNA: TGTGCCATCAGGGAGGGGGGTAAAGAGACCCAGTACTTC

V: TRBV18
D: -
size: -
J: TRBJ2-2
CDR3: CASSPNDLATGELFF
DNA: TGTGCCAGCTCACCCAATGACCTGGCCACCGGGGAGCTGTTTTTT

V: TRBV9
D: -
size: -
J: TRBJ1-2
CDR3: CASSVEGTTNYGYTF
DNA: TGTGCCAGCAGCGTAGAGGGGACAACTAACTATGGCTACACCTTC

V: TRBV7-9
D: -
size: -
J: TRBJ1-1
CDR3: CASSRNNQGTEAFF
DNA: TGTGCCAGCAGCCGAAACAACCAGGGTACTGAAGCTTTCTTT

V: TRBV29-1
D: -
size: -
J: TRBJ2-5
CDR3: CSVSFLGETQYF
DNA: TGCAGCGTTTCCTTCTTAGGGGAGACCCAGTACTTC

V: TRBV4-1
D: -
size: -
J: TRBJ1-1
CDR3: CASSQEFLAGPTEAFF
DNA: TGCGCCAGCAGCCAAGAATTTCTGGCGGGACCCACTGAAGCTTTCTTT

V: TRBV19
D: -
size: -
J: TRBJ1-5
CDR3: CASSIKGQTNQPQHF
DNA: TGTGCCAGTAGTATAAAGGGCCAGACTAATCAGCCCCAGCATTTT

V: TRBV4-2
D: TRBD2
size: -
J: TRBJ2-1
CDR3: CASSRVAGAETPEQFF
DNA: TGTGCCAGCAGCCGGGTAGCGGGGGCCGAGACGCCTGAGCAGTTCTTC